The 9 T cell receptor beta chains reported below all come from one sample, sequenced in a study of blood T cell repertoires in COVID-19. Assay used: immunoSEQ multiplex PCR; TCRdb lists only in-frame clones, some missing. The table has roughly 130,000 clones, around 79% seen once; the top ten hold 4.5% to 5%. Sequencing used peripheral blood. These receptors were taken from a woman between 70 and 85 years old with COVID-19, enrolled during active disease.

The V and J genes are TRBV4-1 and TRBJ2-3; 10 positions match TRBD2. CDR1 and CDR2 (germline): MGHRA, YSYEKL. The length of the CDR3 is 15 residues. The trim removed 4 bases at V and 0 bases at J, leaving 1 base unmatched. CDR3 coding DNA: TGCGCCAGCAGCCGACTAGCGGGTAGCACAGATACGCAGTATTTT. Encoded protein: CASSRLAGSTDTQYF.

This clone was counted only a few times. The same CDR3 arises from other DNA sequences in this sample as well. The V and J genes are TRBV7-8 and TRBJ1-1, with 8 bases matching TRBD1. This CDR3 is 13 amino acids long. J was trimmed by 4 bases and V by 5 bases; bases with no gene match: 3. The germline V gene encodes CDR1 SGHVS and CDR2 FQNEAQ. The DNA of the CDR3 is TGTGCCAGCAGCCTCACAGGGGGCACTGAAGCTTTCTTT. Encoded protein: CASSLTGGTEAFF.

This chain uses TRBV5-1 with TRBJ2-1; D uncertain. The V gene's germline CDR1 is SGHRS and CDR2 YFSETQ. The germline V and J ends were trimmed by 0 bases and 0 bases, with 7 bases remaining between them. The CDR3 runs to 15 residues. CDR3 in amino acids: CASSLGASSYNEQFF. The CDR3 nucleotides read TGCGCCAGCAGCTTGGGCGCGAGCTCCTACAATGAGCAGTTCTTC.

The chain joins TRBV6-5 to TRBJ2-4, with 9 bases identical to TRBD2. Germline CDR1 reads MNHEY; CDR2 reads SVGAGI. The CDR3 spans 12 residues. V lost 8 bases, J lost 8 bases, and 4 bases stayed unmatched. The CDR3 region has the DNA TGTGCCAGCGCGGGAGGGGGGGACATTCAGTACTTC. It encodes CASAGGGDIQYF.

The DNA of the CDR3 is TGCGCCAGCAGTCGAACAGGGACCCCCTACGAGCAGTACTTC. The encoded protein is CASSRTGTPYEQYF. The chain is built from TRBV4-3 and TRBJ2-7, with D possibly matching TRBD1 (6 bases). The V and J ends lost 6 bases and 2 bases respectively, with 14 bases between them. This CDR3 region has 14 residues. Germline values: CDR1 LGHNA, CDR2 YSLEER.

CDR3 DNA: TGTGCCAGTAGCCCTAGGGGGAAAATGGATTCACCCCTCCACTTT. This codes for CASSPRGKMDSPLHF. This chain links TRBV19 with TRBJ1-6; tentatively, D is TRBD1 (6 bases). The CDR3 length is 15 residues. V lost 6 bases to trimming and J lost 8 bases, with 17 bases between them. Germline V gives CDR1 LNHDA, CDR2 SQIVND (reference sequence).

The V gene is TRBV2, the J gene TRBJ2-2; 13 bases fit TRBD2. From germline, CDR1 is SNHLY and CDR2 FYNNEI. CDR3 length equals 17 residues. V was clipped by 6 bases and J by 5 bases; unmatched bases: 9. Here the CDR3 DNA reads TGTGCCAGCAGCCCACTAGCGGGGGGGCATACAACCGGGGAGCTGTTTTTT. This gives the protein CASSPLAGGHTTGELFF.

The gene calls are TRBV7-2 and TRBJ2-7, with 9 bases fitting TRBD2. The CDR3 loop spans 15 amino acids. In germline, CDR1 is SGHTA, CDR2 FQGNSA. Trimming took 5 bases from V and 0 from J; bases not matched to a gene: 5. CDR3 coding DNA: TGTGCCAGCAGCCCCAGCGGGGGGCGCTCCTACGAGCAGTACTTC. Protein sequence: CASSPSGGRSYEQYF.

The gene calls are TRBV27 and TRBJ1-1, with TRBD1 as a possible D gene (5 bases). Germline CDR1 is MNHEY and CDR2 is SMNVEV (reference sequence). Trimming pared 2 bases from V and 4 bases from J, leaving 8 bases between. This CDR3 has 13 residues. CDR3 nucleotides: TGTGCCAGCAGTTTAGGGGGGAGCACTGAAGCTTTCTTT. This sequence encodes CASSLGGSTEAFF.